The table lists the clone carrying this TCR beta chain with a few counts. What it binds is not known. This sample was included in a study of T-cell reconstitution after alpha-beta-depleted transplantation in children. Study-wide results and caveats: After one year, T-cell counts and TCRbeta diversity mostly came from new T cells. About two months after transplant, alpha-beta T cells reportedly came from several hundred expanded graft clones.

V lost 6 bases and J 3 bases, leaving 15 bases between the germline ends. Germline V gene data show CDR1 as KGHSH and CDR2 as LQKENI. CDR3 length equals 14 residues. Library preparation (for TCRbeta) was performed with unique molecular identifiers. TCRdb fed the PCR reads into MiXCR, producing one record per CDR3 protein. The sample lists around 800,000 distinct CDR3 sequences, around 17% occurring once. Here the sequenced sample was PBMCs, mostly from graft donor cells, taken 360 days after TCRalphabeta/CD19-depleted stem cell transplant. The clonotype was recovered from a male patient younger than 18 who had a stem cell transplant for acute lymphoblastic leukemia, so the T cells may come from the graft donor. This chain joins TRBV18 and TRBJ2-7, with unresolved D. DNA of the CDR3: TGTGCCAGCTCGTCTGGACCGTACGGCTACGAGCAGTACTTC. This codes for CASSSGPYGYEQYF.